The 22 T cell receptor beta chains below were found in one sample sequenced in a study of blood T cell repertoires in COVID-19. The protocol was immunoSEQ multiplex PCR, while the TCRdb copy is restricted to in-frame clones and leaves out a portion. The sample lists around 92,000 clones; around 84% were seen once. The specimen was peripheral blood. Receptors were obtained from an older woman in a cohort sampled during active or convalescent COVID-19.

The chain links TRBV9 to TRBJ1-1; unclear D gene. Per germline, CDR1 SGDLS and CDR2 YYNGEE. The V gene lost 0 bases and the J gene lost 3 bases, with 12 bases spanning the gap. This CDR3 is 15 amino acids long. The CDR3 sequence: CASSVDWAMDTEAFF. CDR3 nucleotides: TGTGCCAGCAGCGTAGATTGGGCCATGGACACTGAAGCTTTCTTT.

The chain links TRBV19 to TRBJ2-7, with TRBD2 as a possible D gene (6 bases). The CDR3 has 15 residues. V shed 7 bases and J shed 7 bases, with 23 bases lying between them. Germline CDR1 LNHDA, CDR2 SQIVND (reference sequence). CDR3 loop: CASIKTGSGVLEQYF. CDR3 sequence (DNA): TGTGCCAGTATCAAAACCGGATCGGGAGTCCTGGAGCAGTACTTC.

J is TRBJ2-7 and V is TRBV7-2; D may be TRBD2 (5 bases). V gave up 5 bases and J gave up 2 bases, with 10 bases separating them. Germline-derived CDR1 and CDR2 are SGHTA and FQGNSA. This CDR3 is 13 amino acids long. CDR3: CASSPGYPYEQYF. CDR3 coding DNA: TGTGCCAGCAGCCCGGGGTATCCCTACGAGCAGTACTTC.

V is TRBV3-1 (or the pseudogene TRBV3-2) and J is TRBJ2-1, with D possibly matching TRBD2 (5 bases). Germline CDR1 and CDR2: LGHDT and YNNKEL (reference sequence). Trimming pared 4 bases from V and 4 bases from J, leaving 8 bases between. The CDR3 is 13 amino acids. CDR3 protein: CASSPGLYNEQFF. The CDR3 DNA is TGTGCCAGCAGCCCCGGACTTTACAATGAGCAGTTCTTC.

The chain couples TRBV30 to TRBJ2-3; D gene unclear. The CDR3 is 14 amino acids. Per the germline V gene, CDR1 is GTSNPN and CDR2 is SVGIG (reference sequence). The V and J ends lost 1 base and 0 bases respectively, with 8 bases between them. The DNA of the CDR3 is TGTGCCTGGAGTGAGAGGCCAAGCACAGATACGCAGTATTTT. Translation: CAWSERPSTDTQYF.

V usage is TRBV30 and J usage is TRBJ1-5; no definite D call. Germline V CDR1 and CDR2: GTSNPN, SVGIG (reference sequence). The CDR3 totals 13 residues. The V and J ends lost 3 bases and 2 bases respectively, with 8 bases between them. The CDR3 reads CAWSWGGNQPQHF. Here the CDR3 DNA reads TGTGCCTGGAGCTGGGGAGGCAATCAGCCCCAGCATTTT.

The rearrangement uses TRBV6-5 and TRBJ2-7, with 8 nucleotides matching TRBD2. The V gene's germline CDR1 is MNHEY and CDR2 SVGAGI. V gave up 5 bases and J gave up 3 bases; unmatched junction bases: 6. The CDR3 covers 14 residues. CDR3 in DNA: TGTGCCAGCAGTCACGGGGGGGAGTACTACGAGCAGTACTTC. It encodes CASSHGGEYYEQYF.

The chain employs TRBV18 and TRBJ2-5, with 8 bases aligning to TRBD1. The length of the CDR3 is 15 residues. Germline V gene lookup returns CDR1 KGHSH and CDR2 LQKENI. The V and J ends lost 0 bases and 5 bases, in that order; junction bases with no gene match: 5. In DNA form, the CDR3 reads TGTGCCAGCTCACCACCGGGACAGGCGGGGGAGACCCAGTACTTC. It codes for CASSPPGQAGETQYF.

This chain uses TRBV2 with TRBJ2-7, with a possible D match to TRBD1 (6 bases). V lost 6 bases, J lost 4 bases, and 10 bases lay in between. CDR3 size: 12 residues. CDR1 and CDR2 (germline): SNHLY, FYNNEI. CDR3 region: CASRYGQYEQYF. CDR3 DNA: TGTGCCAGCAGATATGGACAGTACGAGCAGTACTTC.

J is TRBJ1-2 and V is TRBV6-6; 7 bases fit TRBD1. This CDR3 region has 13 residues. V gave up 6 bases and J gave up 3 bases; unmatched junction bases: 4. CDR1 is MNHNY and CDR2 is SVGAGI in the germline V gene (reference sequence). The CDR3 region is CASRRGLDYGYTF. The CDR3 bases are TGTGCCAGCAGAAGGGGGCTCGACTATGGCTACACCTTC.

The gene calls are TRBV6-5 and TRBJ1-2; 7 bases line up with TRBD1. The CDR3 is 15 amino acids. V was clipped by 7 bases and J by 9 bases; unmatched bases: 17. Germline-derived CDR1 and CDR2 are MNHEY and SVGAGI. CDR3 nucleotide sequence: TGTGCCAGCACCCTAGGGACAGCTGAAAGAATAAGCTACACCTTC. Residues: CASTLGTAERISYTF.

This chain uses TRBV5-1 with TRBJ1-4; 8 bases line up with TRBD1. This CDR3 is 15 amino acids long. Germline CDR1 is SGHRS and CDR2 is YFSETQ. The V gene end was trimmed by 4 bases and the J gene end by 7 bases; junction bases not matched to a gene: 9. CDR3 nucleotides: TGCGCCAGCAGCCCCTGGACAGGGAAAGCTGAAAAACTGTTTTTT. Protein sequence: CASSPWTGKAEKLFF.

The gene calls are TRBV27 and TRBJ1-1; D unresolved. The CDR3 has 12 residues. Trimming removed 5 bases at V and 8 bases at J, with 12 bases between. Germline V gene sequence: CDR1 MNHEY, CDR2 SMNVEV (reference sequence). CDR3 loop: CASSPLAGEAFF. CDR3 bases: TGTGCCAGCAGTCCGCTCGCCGGGGAAGCTTTCTTT.

The chain recombines TRBV15 with TRBJ1-3; D remains unclear. This CDR3 is built from 14 residues. V was trimmed by 3 bases and J by 4 bases, leaving 10 bases between them. CDR1 and CDR2 from the germline V gene are LNHNV and YYDKDF (reference sequence). The CDR3 protein is CATSRESRGNTIYF. CDR3 DNA sequence: TGTGCCACCAGCAGGGAGAGTAGAGGAAACACCATATATTTT.

This rearrangement joins TRBV5-1 to TRBJ2-6; 8 bases agree with TRBD1. This CDR3 comprises 15 residues. V gave up 4 bases and J gave up 2 bases; unmatched junction bases: 2. Looked up from germline, CDR1 is SGHRS and CDR2 is YFSETQ. The CDR3 reads CASSAQGAGANVLTF. For the CDR3, the DNA is TGCGCCAGCAGCGCACAGGGGGCTGGGGCCAACGTCCTGACTTTC.

With respect to this clone: Mismatch with germline at one junction end may stem from a read error. CDR3 amino acids: CATSRGRWQGLVF. The DNA for the CDR3 is TGTGCCACCAGCAGAGGTCGGTGGCAGGGGTTAGTCTTT. The genes are TRBV15 and TRBJ1-1; perhaps TRBD1 as D (6 bases). Germline loops: CDR1 LNHNV, CDR2 YYDKDF (reference sequence). This CDR3 contains 13 residues.

The chain couples TRBV4-1 to TRBJ1-2; no clear D gene. The germline V gene encodes CDR1 MGHRA and CDR2 YSYEKL. The V and J ends lost 0 bases and 4 bases respectively, with 9 bases between them. The CDR3 sequence is 14 residues long. The CDR3 here is CASSQEDWAYGYTF. The CDR3 DNA reads as TGCGCCAGCAGCCAAGAGGACTGGGCCTATGGCTACACCTTC.

The chain is built from TRBV6-4 and TRBJ2-3; TRBD2 matches at 7 bases. The V gene's germline CDR1 is MRHNA and CDR2 SNTAGT. The CDR3 extends over 13 amino acids. Trimming cost V 6 bases and J 11 bases; bases outside gene matches: 11. The CDR3 region is CASSPSWGGLQYF. CDR3 sequence (DNA): TGTGCCAGCAGCCCCAGCTGGGGGGGTTTGCAGTATTTT.

The CDR3 here is CASRQGTQYNSPLHF. The CDR3, as DNA: TGTGCCAGCAGACAGGGGACCCAATATAATTCACCCCTCCACTTT. The V call is TRBV28, the J call TRBJ1-6; 7 bases are a match to TRBD1. CDR1 and CDR2 (germline): MDHEN, SYDVKM. The CDR3 loop spans 15 amino acids. V was pared by 6 bases and J by 4 bases, with 6 bases of the junction left unmatched.

The chain employs TRBV30 and TRBJ2-7; D possibly corresponds to TRBD2 (7 bases). From germline, CDR1 is GTSNPN and CDR2 SVGIG (reference sequence). This CDR3 has 15 amino acids. V lost 2 bases to trimming and J lost 9 bases, with 23 bases between them. The CDR3 protein is CAWSRGHGGAGAQYF. The CDR3 DNA is TGTGCCTGGAGTCGGGGGCACGGGGGCGCGGGGGCGCAGTACTTC.

The chain combines TRBV6-5 with TRBJ1-3; 8 bases fit TRBD1. With V trimmed by 6 bases and J by 0 bases, 4 bases remained unmatched. Germline CDR1 and CDR2: MNHEY and SVGAGI. The CDR3 has 15 amino acids. In DNA, the CDR3 is TGTGCCAGCAGGTCCGACAGGGGCTCTGGAAACACCATATATTTT. This gives the protein CASRSDRGSGNTIYF.

V is TRBV3-1 (or the pseudogene TRBV3-2) and J is TRBJ2-7, with 8 bases matching TRBD2. With 4 bases clipped from V and 5 bases from J, the junction kept 13 bases outside the gene matches. Germline CDR1 and CDR2: LGHDT and YNNKEL (reference sequence). This CDR3 spans 16 amino acids. CDR3 nucleotides: TGTGCCAGCAGCCTTCGAGCCAGCGGGGGAAACAACGAGCAGTACTTC. It yields the protein CASSLRASGGNNEQYF.